These T cell receptor beta chains were read from a single sample in a study of T cells in Graves' hyperthyroidism and ophthalmopathy. TCRdb used MiXCR to reprocess the multiplex PCR reads, holding one entry per CDR3 protein. The sample shows fewer than 650,000 distinct CDR3 sequences, approximately 15% of them seen only once. The sequenced sample consisted of blood. The receptor source for this set is a woman between 40 and 50 years old with Graves' ophthalmopathy. The CDR3 runs from the conserved cysteine through the conserved F or W. Fields, in order: J gene, V gene, D gene, clone size, CDR3 DNA, CDR3 protein. D genes are given only for firm matches. The size of a clone is reported for some rows only, either as once, few or many, or as a class for expanded clones.

J gene: TRBJ2-2; V gene: TRBV6-1; D gene: .; clone size: many; CDR3 DNA: TGTGCCAGTTCCCGGGGGCAGAACACCGGGGAGCTGTTTTTT; CDR3 protein: CASSRGQNTGELFF
J gene: TRBJ2-2; V gene: TRBV7-6; D gene: .; clone size: few; CDR3 DNA: TGTGCCAGCAGCTTAAGAACTGTCGGGGAGCTGTTTTTT; CDR3 protein: CASSLRTVGELFF
J gene: TRBJ1-5; V gene: TRBV7-2; D gene: .; clone size: many; CDR3 DNA: TGTGCCAGCAGCTTAGACAGTACAGACCTTCGGCCCCAGCATTTT; CDR3 protein: CASSLDSTDLRPQHF
J gene: TRBJ2-7; V gene: TRBV20-1; D gene: .; clone size: many; CDR3 DNA: TGCAGTGCTAGCTGGGGGAGCTCCTACGAGCAGTACTTC; CDR3 protein: CSASWGSSYEQYF
J gene: TRBJ2-2; V gene: TRBV5-1; D gene: .; clone size: .; CDR3 DNA: TGCGCCAGCAGCCCGGGAGGGGGCGTCACCGGGGAGCTGTTTTTT; CDR3 protein: CASSPGGGVTGELFF
J gene: TRBJ1-5; V gene: TRBV28; D gene: .; clone size: many; CDR3 DNA: TGTGCCAGCAGTACAGACCTCAATCAGCCCCAGCATTTT; CDR3 protein: CASSTDLNQPQHF
J gene: TRBJ2-7; V gene: TRBV12-3/TRBV12-4; D gene: .; clone size: .; CDR3 DNA: TGTGCCAGCGGTTTAGTAGACAAGCCCTACGAGCAGTACTTC; CDR3 protein: CASGLVDKPYEQYF
J gene: TRBJ2-7; V gene: TRBV27; D gene: .; clone size: many; CDR3 DNA: TGTGCCAGCAGTTTCCCAGACTCCTACGAGCAGTACTTC; CDR3 protein: CASSFPDSYEQYF
J gene: TRBJ1-4; V gene: TRBV28; D gene: .; clone size: .; CDR3 DNA: TGTGCCAGCAGTTCCCCAACAGATGAAAAACTGTTTTTT; CDR3 protein: CASSSPTDEKLFF
J gene: TRBJ2-7; V gene: TRBV20-1; D gene: .; clone size: many; CDR3 DNA: TGCAGTGCTTTGATACAGGGTCAAGAGCAGTACTTC; CDR3 protein: CSALIQGQEQYF
J gene: TRBJ2-2; V gene: TRBV9; D gene: .; clone size: few; CDR3 DNA: TGTGCCAGCAGCGTCGTTACCACCGGGGAGCTGTTTTTT; CDR3 protein: CASSVVTTGELFF
J gene: TRBJ2-7; V gene: TRBV7-2; D gene: TRBD2; clone size: many; CDR3 DNA: TGTGCCAGCAGCTTAGTTGGGGGTAGCGGGAAGGGCGAGCAGTACTTC; CDR3 protein: CASSLVGGSGKGEQYF
J gene: TRBJ2-7; V gene: TRBV20-1; D gene: TRBD2; clone size: many; CDR3 DNA: TGCAGTGCTAGATCGCTAGCGGCTAGCTCCTACGAGCAGTACTTC; CDR3 protein: CSARSLAASSYEQYF
J gene: TRBJ2-2; V gene: TRBV3-1; D gene: .; clone size: few; CDR3 DNA: TGTGCCAGCAGCCGGGTTTCGACCGGGGAGCTGTTTTTT; CDR3 protein: CASSRVSTGELFF
J gene: TRBJ2-2; V gene: TRBV30; D gene: TRBD1; clone size: many; CDR3 DNA: TGTGCCTGGAGGGCCGGGACAGGCACCGGGGAGCTGTTTTTT; CDR3 protein: CAWRAGTGTGELFF
J gene: TRBJ1-1; V gene: TRBV18; D gene: .; clone size: .; CDR3 DNA: TGTGCCAGCTCACAAGAGGAGTCTGCTGAAGCTTTCTTT; CDR3 protein: CASSQEESAEAFF
J gene: TRBJ2-7; V gene: TRBV7-8; D gene: .; clone size: many; CDR3 DNA: TGTGCCAGCACCTCCTTTTCCGAATACGAGCAGTACTTC; CDR3 protein: CASTSFSEYEQYF
J gene: TRBJ1-1; V gene: TRBV6-5; D gene: .; clone size: .; CDR3 DNA: TGTGCCAGCAGTTACAGCCCGGGATTTAACACTGAAGCTTTCTTT; CDR3 protein: CASSYSPGFNTEAFF
J gene: TRBJ2-5; V gene: TRBV7-2; D gene: .; clone size: many; CDR3 DNA: TGTGCCAGCAGCTTAGAGGTCGTGGCCCGCCAGTACTTC; CDR3 protein: CASSLEVVARQYF
J gene: TRBJ1-2; V gene: TRBV7-2; D gene: .; clone size: many; CDR3 DNA: TGTGCCAGCAGCTCGGGACCGACAGGATATGGCTACACCTTC; CDR3 protein: CASSSGPTGYGYTF
J gene: TRBJ1-1; V gene: TRBV6-2/TRBV6-3; D gene: .; clone size: .; CDR3 DNA: TGTGCCAGCAGTTACCCGTCTATGAACACTGAAGCTTTCTTT; CDR3 protein: CASSYPSMNTEAFF
J gene: TRBJ2-5; V gene: TRBV2; D gene: .; clone size: many; CDR3 DNA: TGTGCCAGCCTAGGGGGAGCTAGGCAAGAGACCCAGTACTTC; CDR3 protein: CASLGGARQETQYF
J gene: TRBJ2-7; V gene: TRBV18; D gene: .; clone size: .; CDR3 DNA: TGTGCCAGCTCACCATTCGGCCAGTCAGGCGAGCAGTACTTC; CDR3 protein: CASSPFGQSGEQYF
J gene: TRBJ2-7; V gene: TRBV5-1; D gene: .; clone size: few; CDR3 DNA: TGCGCCAGCAGCTTGGGGCAGGTCGACGAGCAGTACTTC; CDR3 protein: CASSLGQVDEQYF
J gene: TRBJ1-3; V gene: TRBV28; D gene: .; clone size: many; CDR3 DNA: TGTGCCAGCACCGAAGGGAGCTCTGGAAACACCATATATTTT; CDR3 protein: CASTEGSSGNTIYF
J gene: TRBJ1-2; V gene: TRBV12-3/TRBV12-4; D gene: TRBD1; clone size: many; CDR3 DNA: TGTGCCAGCAGACGACAGGGCGGAGGGTATGGCTACACCTTC; CDR3 protein: CASRRQGGGYGYTF
J gene: TRBJ2-5; V gene: TRBV30; D gene: TRBD2; clone size: .; CDR3 DNA: TGTGCCTGGAGTGTTGGCGGGAGCTCACAAGAGACCCAGTACTTC; CDR3 protein: CAWSVGGSSQETQYF
J gene: TRBJ2-2; V gene: TRBV5-1; D gene: .; clone size: few; CDR3 DNA: TGCGCCAGCAGCTACGAAGGTAATCAGAACACCGGGGAGCTGTTTTTT; CDR3 protein: CASSYEGNQNTGELFF
J gene: TRBJ2-1; V gene: TRBV14; D gene: .; clone size: many; CDR3 DNA: TGTGCCAGCAGCCAGAGCAACAAGAGGCGGGAGCAGTTCTTC; CDR3 protein: CASSQSNKRREQFF
J gene: TRBJ2-2; V gene: TRBV28; D gene: .; clone size: many; CDR3 DNA: TGTGCCAGCACCGCGCCGCGGAAGAACACCGGGGAGCTGTTTTTT; CDR3 protein: CASTAPRKNTGELFF
J gene: TRBJ1-2; V gene: TRBV6-5; D gene: .; clone size: many; CDR3 DNA: TGTGCCAGCAGTTACCTGATACCTGGACAGCCCTCTTATGGCTACACCTTC; CDR3 protein: CASSYLIPGQPSYGYTF
J gene: TRBJ1-2; V gene: TRBV7-9; D gene: TRBD1; clone size: many; CDR3 DNA: TGTGCCAGCAGCCCAGGGGGGCTCTATGGCTACACCTTC; CDR3 protein: CASSPGGLYGYTF
J gene: TRBJ1-5; V gene: TRBV11-2; D gene: .; clone size: many; CDR3 DNA: TGTGCCAGCAGCTCCCGCCCCAGGGACCGCCAGATCAATCAGCCCCAGCATTTT; CDR3 protein: CASSSRPRDRQINQPQHF
J gene: TRBJ1-3; V gene: TRBV30; D gene: TRBD1; clone size: .; CDR3 DNA: TGTGCCTGGAGTCCGGGACAGGAGGGAAACACCATATATTTT; CDR3 protein: CAWSPGQEGNTIYF
J gene: TRBJ2-7; V gene: TRBV5-1; D gene: .; clone size: few; CDR3 DNA: TGCGCCAGCAGCTTGGGGGGGGGCCTAGGCCACGAGCAGTACTTC; CDR3 protein: CASSLGGGLGHEQYF
J gene: TRBJ2-2; V gene: TRBV5-1; D gene: .; clone size: .; CDR3 DNA: TGCGCCAGCTTCAGGGGAGCCGGGCCGACCGGGGAGCTGTTTTTT; CDR3 protein: CASFRGAGPTGELFF
J gene: TRBJ2-7; V gene: TRBV12-3/TRBV12-4; D gene: TRBD1; clone size: many; CDR3 DNA: TGTGCCAGCAGTCTCCGGGACAGGGGGATCGAGCAGTACTTC; CDR3 protein: CASSLRDRGIEQYF
J gene: TRBJ2-3; V gene: TRBV6-4; D gene: TRBD2; clone size: many; CDR3 DNA: TGTGCCAGCAGTGAGCTAGCGGGAGGTATAGATACGCAGTATTTT; CDR3 protein: CASSELAGGIDTQYF
J gene: TRBJ2-7; V gene: TRBV7-3; D gene: .; clone size: many; CDR3 DNA: TGTGCCAGGGATAGCGTTGCCTACGAGCAGTACTTC; CDR3 protein: CARDSVAYEQYF
J gene: TRBJ1-2; V gene: TRBV13; D gene: .; clone size: many; CDR3 DNA: TGTGCCAGCAGCTTAGGCCTTGGAGGGGGGTTTGGTGGCTACACCTTC; CDR3 protein: CASSLGLGGGFGGYTF
J gene: TRBJ1-1; V gene: TRBV2; D gene: .; clone size: many; CDR3 DNA: TGTGCCAGCACCGCCAACGAGGGTACTGAAGCTTTCTTT; CDR3 protein: CASTANEGTEAFF
J gene: TRBJ1-5; V gene: TRBV28; D gene: .; clone size: few; CDR3 DNA: TGTGCCAGCAGTAAGGAGAGCAATCAGCCCCAGCATTTT; CDR3 protein: CASSKESNQPQHF
J gene: TRBJ2-7; V gene: TRBV2; D gene: TRBD2; clone size: many; CDR3 DNA: TGTGCCAGCAAAACTAGCGTCTCCTCCTACGAGCAGTACTTC; CDR3 protein: CASKTSVSSYEQYF
J gene: TRBJ2-5; V gene: TRBV14; D gene: .; clone size: .; CDR3 DNA: TGTGCCAGCAGCCAAGTGGGTATCCAAGAGACCCAGTACTTC; CDR3 protein: CASSQVGIQETQYF
J gene: TRBJ1-1; V gene: TRBV6-2/TRBV6-3; D gene: .; clone size: few; CDR3 DNA: TGTGCCAGCAGTTACTCGATGGCAGGGAGAAGGGGGACTGAAGCTTTCTTT; CDR3 protein: CASSYSMAGRRGTEAFF
J gene: TRBJ1-2; V gene: TRBV6-5; D gene: .; clone size: many; CDR3 DNA: TGTGCCAGCAGTACGCTCTTGGTTGCCTATGGCTACACCTTC; CDR3 protein: CASSTLLVAYGYTF
J gene: TRBJ2-4; V gene: TRBV27; D gene: .; clone size: .; CDR3 DNA: TGTGCCAGCAGTCCCCTAGCAGGGACCAAATACATTCAGTACTTC; CDR3 protein: CASSPLAGTKYIQYF